This TCR beta chain is drawn from a study of T cells in Graves' hyperthyroidism and ophthalmopathy. Trimming removed 5 bases at V and 0 bases at J, with 9 bases between. Germline CDR1 and CDR2: SGHTA and FQGTGA. This CDR3 region has 14 residues. RNA transcripts yielded amplified TCR beta CDR3 regions. Carried out on the TCR CDR3, a first-round RT-PCR used the HTBI primer set. TCRdb analysed the multiplex PCR reads with MiXCR anew, one entry per CDR3 protein. Here the sample spans about 500,000 distinct CDR3 sequences, roughly 14% being singletons. This clonotype was detected many times. The chain employs TRBV7-3 and TRBJ2-3; D is ambiguous. Sequencing was done on a sample of blood. This sequence was found in a woman younger than 35 with Graves' hyperthyroidism. CDR3: CASSATDSTDTQYF. Here the CDR3 DNA reads TGTGCCAGCAGCGCCACGGATAGCACAGATACGCAGTATTTT.